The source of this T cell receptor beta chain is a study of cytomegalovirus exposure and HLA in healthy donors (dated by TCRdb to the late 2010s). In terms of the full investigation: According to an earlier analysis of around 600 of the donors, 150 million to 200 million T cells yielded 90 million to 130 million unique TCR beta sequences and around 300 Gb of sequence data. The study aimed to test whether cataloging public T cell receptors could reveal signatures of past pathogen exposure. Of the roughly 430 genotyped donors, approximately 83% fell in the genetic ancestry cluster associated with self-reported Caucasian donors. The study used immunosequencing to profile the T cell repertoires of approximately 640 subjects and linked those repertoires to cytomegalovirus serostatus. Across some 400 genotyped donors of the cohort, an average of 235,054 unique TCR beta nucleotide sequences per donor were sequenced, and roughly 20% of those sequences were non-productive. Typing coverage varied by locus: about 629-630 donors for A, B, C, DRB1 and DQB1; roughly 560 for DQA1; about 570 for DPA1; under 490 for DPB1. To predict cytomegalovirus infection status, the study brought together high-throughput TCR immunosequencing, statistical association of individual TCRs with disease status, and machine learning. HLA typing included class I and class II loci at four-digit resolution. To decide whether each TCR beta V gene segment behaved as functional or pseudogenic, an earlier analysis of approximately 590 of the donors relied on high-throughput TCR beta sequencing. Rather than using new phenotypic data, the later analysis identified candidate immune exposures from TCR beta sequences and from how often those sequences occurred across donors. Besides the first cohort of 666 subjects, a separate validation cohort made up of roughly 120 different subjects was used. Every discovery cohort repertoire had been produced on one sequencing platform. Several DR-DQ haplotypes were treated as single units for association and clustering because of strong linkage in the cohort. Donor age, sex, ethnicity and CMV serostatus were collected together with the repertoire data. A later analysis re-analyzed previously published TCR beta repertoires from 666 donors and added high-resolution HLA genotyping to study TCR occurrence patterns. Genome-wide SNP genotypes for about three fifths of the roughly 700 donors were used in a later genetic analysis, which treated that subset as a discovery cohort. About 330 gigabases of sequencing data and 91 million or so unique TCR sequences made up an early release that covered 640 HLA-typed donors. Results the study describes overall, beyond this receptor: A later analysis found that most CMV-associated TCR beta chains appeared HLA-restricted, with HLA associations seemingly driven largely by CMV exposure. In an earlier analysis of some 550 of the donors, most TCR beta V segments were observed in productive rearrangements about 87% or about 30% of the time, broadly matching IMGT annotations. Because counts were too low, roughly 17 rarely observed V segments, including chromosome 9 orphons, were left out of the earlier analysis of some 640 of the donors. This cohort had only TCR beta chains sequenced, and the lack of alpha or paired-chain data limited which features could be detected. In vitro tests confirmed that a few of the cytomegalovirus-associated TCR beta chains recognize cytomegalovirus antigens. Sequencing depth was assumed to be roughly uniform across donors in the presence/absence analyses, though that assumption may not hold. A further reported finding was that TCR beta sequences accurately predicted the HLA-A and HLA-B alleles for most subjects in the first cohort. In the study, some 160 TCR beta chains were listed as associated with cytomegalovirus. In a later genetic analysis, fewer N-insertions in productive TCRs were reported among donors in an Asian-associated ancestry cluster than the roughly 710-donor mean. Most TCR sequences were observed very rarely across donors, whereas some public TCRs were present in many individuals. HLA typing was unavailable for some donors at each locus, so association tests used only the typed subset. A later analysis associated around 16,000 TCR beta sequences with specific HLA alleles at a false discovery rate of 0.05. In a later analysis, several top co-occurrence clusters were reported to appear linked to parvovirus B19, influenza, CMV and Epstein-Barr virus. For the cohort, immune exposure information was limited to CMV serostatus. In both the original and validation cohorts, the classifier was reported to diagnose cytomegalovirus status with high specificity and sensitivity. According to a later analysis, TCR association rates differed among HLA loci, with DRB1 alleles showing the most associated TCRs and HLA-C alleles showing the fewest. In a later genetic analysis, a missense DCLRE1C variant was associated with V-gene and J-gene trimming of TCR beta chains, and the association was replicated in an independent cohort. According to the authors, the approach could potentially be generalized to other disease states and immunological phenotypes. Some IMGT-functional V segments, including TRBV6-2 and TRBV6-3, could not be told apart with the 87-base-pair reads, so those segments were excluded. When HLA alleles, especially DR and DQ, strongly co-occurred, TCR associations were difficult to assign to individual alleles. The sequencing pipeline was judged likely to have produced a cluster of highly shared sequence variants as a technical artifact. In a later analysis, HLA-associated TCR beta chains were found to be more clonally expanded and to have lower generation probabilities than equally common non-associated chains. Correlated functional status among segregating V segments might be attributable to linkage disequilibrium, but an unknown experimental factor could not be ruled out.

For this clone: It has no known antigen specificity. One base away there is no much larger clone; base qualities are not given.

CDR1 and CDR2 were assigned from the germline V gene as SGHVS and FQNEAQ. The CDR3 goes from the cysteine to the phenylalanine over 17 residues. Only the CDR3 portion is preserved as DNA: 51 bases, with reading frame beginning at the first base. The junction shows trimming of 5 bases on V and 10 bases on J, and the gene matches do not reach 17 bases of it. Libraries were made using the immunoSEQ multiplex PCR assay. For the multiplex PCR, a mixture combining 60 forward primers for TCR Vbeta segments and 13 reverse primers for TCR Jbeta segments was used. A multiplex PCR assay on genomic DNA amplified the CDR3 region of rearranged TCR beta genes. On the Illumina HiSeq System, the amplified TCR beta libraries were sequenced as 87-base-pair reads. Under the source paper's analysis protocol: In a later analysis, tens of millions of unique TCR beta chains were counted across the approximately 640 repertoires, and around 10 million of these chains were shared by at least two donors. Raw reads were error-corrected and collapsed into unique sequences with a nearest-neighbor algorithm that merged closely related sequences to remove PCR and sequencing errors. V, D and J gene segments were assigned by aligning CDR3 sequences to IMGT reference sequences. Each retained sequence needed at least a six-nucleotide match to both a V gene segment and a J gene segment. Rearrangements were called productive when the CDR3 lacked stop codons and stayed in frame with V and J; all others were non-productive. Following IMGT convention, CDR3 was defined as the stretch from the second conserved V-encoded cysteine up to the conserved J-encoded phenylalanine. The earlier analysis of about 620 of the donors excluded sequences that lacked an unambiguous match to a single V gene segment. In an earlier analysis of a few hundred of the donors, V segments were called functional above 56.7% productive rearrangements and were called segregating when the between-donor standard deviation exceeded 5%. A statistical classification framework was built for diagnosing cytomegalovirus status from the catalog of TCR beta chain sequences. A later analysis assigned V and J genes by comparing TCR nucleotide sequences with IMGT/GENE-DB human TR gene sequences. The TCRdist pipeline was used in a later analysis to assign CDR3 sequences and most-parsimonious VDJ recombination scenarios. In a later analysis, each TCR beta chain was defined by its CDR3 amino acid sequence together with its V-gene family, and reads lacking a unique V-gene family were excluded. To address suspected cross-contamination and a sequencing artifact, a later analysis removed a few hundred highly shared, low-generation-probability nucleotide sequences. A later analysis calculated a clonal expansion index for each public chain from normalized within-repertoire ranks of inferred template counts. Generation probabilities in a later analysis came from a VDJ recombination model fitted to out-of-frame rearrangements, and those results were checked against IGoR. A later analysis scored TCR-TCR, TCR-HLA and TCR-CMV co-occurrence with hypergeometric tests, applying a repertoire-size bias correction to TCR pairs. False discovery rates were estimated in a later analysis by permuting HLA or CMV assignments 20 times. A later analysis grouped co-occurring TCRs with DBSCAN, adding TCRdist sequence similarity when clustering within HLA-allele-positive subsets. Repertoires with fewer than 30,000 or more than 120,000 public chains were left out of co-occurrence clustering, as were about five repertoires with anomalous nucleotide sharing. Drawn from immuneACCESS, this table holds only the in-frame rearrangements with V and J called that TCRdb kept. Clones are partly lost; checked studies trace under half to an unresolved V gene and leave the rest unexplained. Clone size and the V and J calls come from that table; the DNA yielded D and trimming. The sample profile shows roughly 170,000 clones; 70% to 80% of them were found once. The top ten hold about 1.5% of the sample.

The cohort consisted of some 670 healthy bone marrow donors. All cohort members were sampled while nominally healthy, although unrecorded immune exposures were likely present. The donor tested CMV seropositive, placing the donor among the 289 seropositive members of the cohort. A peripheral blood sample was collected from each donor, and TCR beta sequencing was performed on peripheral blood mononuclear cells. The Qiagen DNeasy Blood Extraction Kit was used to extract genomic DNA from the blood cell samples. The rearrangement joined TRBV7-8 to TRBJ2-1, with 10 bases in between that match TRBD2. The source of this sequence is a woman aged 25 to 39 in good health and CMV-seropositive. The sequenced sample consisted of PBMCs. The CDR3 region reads CASSPPAGGPARSEQFF. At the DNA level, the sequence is TGTGCCAGCAGCCCCCCAGCGGGAGGGCCAGCAAGGAGCGAGCAGTTCTTC. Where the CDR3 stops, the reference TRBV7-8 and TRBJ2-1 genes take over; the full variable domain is GAGVSQSPRYKVAKRGQDVALRCDPISGHVSLFWYQQALGQGPEFLTYFQNEAQLDKSGLPSDRFFAERPEGSVSTLKIQRTQQEDSAVYLCASSPPAGGPARSEQFFGPGTRLTVL.